Below, 19 T cell receptor beta chains from the same sample are listed, as sequenced in a study of shared clonotypes between healthy human individuals. Naive CD8 cells lacked CD45RO and underwent positive selection for CCR7, leaving out terminally differentiated effector memory CD45RA+ cells. Clones were read by immunoSEQ multiplex PCR, and TCRdb kept only the in-frame ones, dropping some. Among 2 million or so clones listed, about 95% were seen once. Sequenced: naive CD8+ T cells sorted from blood. The source of these receptors is a man younger than 35 in good health.

The chain has TRBV5-6 and TRBJ2-7; D ambiguous. V was cut by 3 bases and J by 7 bases, with 8 bases left in between. The CDR3 runs 11 residues. Germline loops: CDR1 SGHDT, CDR2 YYEEEE. The CDR3 loop is CASSWAEEQYF. The CDR3 nucleotides are TGTGCCAGCAGCTGGGCGGAGGAGCAGTACTTC. The complete variable domain, with remaining parts taken from reference TRBV5-6 and TRBJ2-7, reads DAGVTQSPTHLIKTRGQQVTLRCSPKSGHDTVSWYQQALGQGPQFIFQYYEEEERQRGNFPDRFSGHQFPNYSSELNVNALLLGDSALYLCASSWAEEQYFGPGTRLTVT.

The chain recombines TRBV4-1 with TRBJ1-2, with TRBD1 matching 7 bases. The length of the CDR3 is 13 residues. V trimming: 10 bases; J trimming: 5 bases; junction bases outside the gene matches: 10. The germline gives CDR1 MGHRA, CDR2 YSYEKL. The CDR3: CATLRQGEYGYTF. Here the CDR3 DNA reads TGCGCCACCCTTCGACAGGGAGAATATGGCTACACCTTC.

The CDR3 DNA reads TGTGCCAGCCTTACCGGGACTAGCGGGAGATCGGAGAGAGAGACCCAGTACTTC. Amino acid sequence: CASLTGTSGRSERETQYF. V usage is TRBV2 and J usage is TRBJ2-5; 14 positions match TRBD2. Unmatched junction bases numbered 15, after V lost 8 bases and J lost 4 bases. Germline V gene sequence: CDR1 SNHLY, CDR2 FYNNEI. This CDR3 spans 18 amino acids.

The V gene is TRBV2, the J gene TRBJ2-3; no firm D call. V was cut by 8 bases and J by 4 bases, with 7 bases left in between. The V gene's germline CDR1 is SNHLY and CDR2 FYNNEI. The CDR3 is 11 amino acids. Here the CDR3 reads CASGPADTQYF. CDR3 sequence (DNA): TGTGCCAGCGGCCCGGCAGATACGCAGTATTTT.

The chain couples TRBV2 to TRBJ2-7; 12 bases align to TRBD2. The ends lost 5 bases at V and 3 bases at J; junction bases unmatched: 5. The CDR3 totals 15 residues. Germline assignment: CDR1 SNHLY and CDR2 FYNNEI. DNA for the CDR3: TGTGCCAGCAGTCCTTGGACTAGCGGGATCTACGAGCAGTACTTC. Translation gives CASSPWTSGIYEQYF.

The CDR3 coding sequence is TGTGCCAGCAGTGAATGGCAGCTCAATGAGCAGTTCTTC. Its protein is CASSEWQLNEQFF. This chain joins TRBV25-1 and TRBJ2-1; no definite D call. The germline V gene encodes CDR1 MGHDK and CDR2 SYGVNS. The CDR3 is 13 amino acids. With 1 base removed from V and 6 bases from J, the gap between germline ends came to 7 bases.

This rearrangement joins TRBV7-3 to TRBJ2-7; 8 nucleotides agree with TRBD2. V shed 10 bases, J shed 3 bases, and the junction held 17 bases outside the gene matches. CDR3 length: 16 amino acids. CDR1 and CDR2 (germline): SGHTA, FQGTGA. The CDR3 DNA reads TGTGCCACCTCGGGAGGGGTAGGGGGAATGGACTACGAGCAGTACTTC. Amino acids: CATSGGVGGMDYEQYF.

The J gene is TRBJ2-2, the V gene TRBV4-1, with 9 bases identical to TRBD2. CDR1 MGHRA and CDR2 YSYEKL come from the germline V gene. This CDR3 is 13 amino acids long. CDR3 protein: CPRRGGENGELFF. Written as DNA, the CDR3 is TGCCCCCGGCGGGGGGGGGAGAACGGGGAGCTGTTTTTT.

This rearrangement joins TRBV28 to TRBJ1-1; 8 nucleotides agree with TRBD1. Germline CDR1 is MDHEN and CDR2 is SYDVKM. This CDR3 comprises 17 residues. V was pared by 4 bases and J by 5 bases, with 15 bases of the junction left unmatched. The CDR3, as DNA: TGTGCCAGCAGTTCGCAACAGACAGGGGAGGTACATACTGAAGCTTTCTTT. It specifies CASSSQQTGEVHTEAFF.

V and J are TRBV10-1 and TRBJ2-2; 7 bases fit TRBD1. CDR3 length: 14 residues. Germline trimming cut 4 bases from V and 7 bases from J; bases unmatched to any gene: 6. The V gene's germline CDR1 is WNHNN and CDR2 SYGVQD (reference sequence). The CDR3 DNA reads as TGCGCCAGCAGTGCCGACAGGGTGGACGGGGAGCTGTTTTTT. Its translation is CASSADRVDGELFF.

Worth noting for this clone: This CDR3 is also generated by other DNA sequences in the sample. The chain links TRBV6-5 to TRBJ2-2; D is uncertain. The CDR3 runs 12 residues. V lost 6 bases to trimming and J lost 5 bases, with 7 bases between them. CDR1 and CDR2 from the germline V gene are MNHEY and SVGAGI. CDR3 region: CASSYGTGELFF. CDR3 nucleotide sequence: TGTGCCAGCAGCTACGGGACCGGGGAGCTGTTTTTT.

The chain combines TRBV5-1 with TRBJ2-3, with D possibly called TRBD1 or TRBD2 (6 bases each). The length of the CDR3 is 15 residues. With 4 bases removed from V and 3 bases from J, the gap between germline ends came to 15 bases. The germline gives CDR1 SGHRS, CDR2 YFSETQ. The CDR3 is CASSAGEGGTDTQYF. For the CDR3, the DNA is TGCGCCAGCAGCGCCGGGGAAGGGGGGACAGATACGCAGTATTTT.

To note about this clone: At the DNA level, this CDR3 is encoded by other sequences in the same sample as well. The genes are TRBV27 and TRBJ2-5; maybe TRBD2 (5 bases). This CDR3 has 12 residues. Looked up from germline, CDR1 is MNHEY and CDR2 is SMNVEV (reference sequence). Trimming left V 6 bases short and J 1 base short, with 6 bases between. CDR3 residues: CASRGLQETQYF. In DNA form, the CDR3 reads TGTGCCAGCAGAGGACTCCAAGAGACCCAGTACTTC.

A single count supports this clone. The chain recombines TRBV23-1 with TRBJ2-7, with D possibly being TRBD1 or TRBD2 (6 bases each). TRBV23-1 has ORF status, its function being uncertain. This CDR3 has 13 residues. Between the trimmed V and J ends, which lost 8 bases and 4 bases, there was a span of 15 bases. The chain's CDR3 is CASFGGIRYEQYF. CDR3 nucleotide sequence: TGCGCCAGCTTCGGGGGCATAAGGTACGAGCAGTACTTC.

V is TRBV13 and J is TRBJ2-1; 7 nucleotides line up with TRBD2. The trim removed 0 bases at V and 12 bases at J, leaving 5 bases unmatched. The germline V gene has CDR1 PRHDT and CDR2 FYEKMQ (reference sequence). The length of the CDR3 is 13 residues. The CDR3 protein is CASSLGLSGGQFF. The CDR3 DNA sequence: TGTGCCAGCAGCTTAGGCCTTTCGGGGGGGCAGTTCTTC. Full variable domain (outside the CDR3, taken from reference TRBV13 and TRBJ2-1): AAGVIQSPRHLIKEKRETATLKCYPIPRHDTVYWYQQGPGQDPQFLISFYEKMQSDKGSIPDRFSAQQFSDYHSELNMSSLELGDSALYFCASSLGLSGGQFFGPGTRLTVL.

This sequence joins TRBV27 and TRBJ1-6, with a tentative D call TRBD1 (5 bases). The V end lost 5 bases, the J end lost 6 bases, and 23 bases lay between the germline ends. Germline lookup yields CDR1 MNHEY and CDR2 SMNVEV (reference sequence). The CDR3 totals 18 residues. The CDR3: CASSPLRPQGPFNSPLHF. CDR3 in DNA: TGTGCCAGCAGTCCTCTCCGGCCTCAGGGCCCTTTTAATTCACCCCTCCACTTT.

This clone was seen a few times. V is TRBV6-1 and J is TRBJ2-5, with TRBD1 identical over 12 bases. Germline V CDR1 and CDR2: MNHNS, SASEGT. Trimming at V came to 4 bases and at J to 4 bases, leaving 4 bases not matched to a gene. The length of the CDR3 is 15 residues. The CDR3 nucleotides read TGTGCCAGCAGTGGACCGGGACAGGGGGCAGAGACCCAGTACTTC. It encodes CASSGPGQGAETQYF.

V gene TRBV18 combines with J gene TRBJ2-1, with a possible D match to TRBD2 (6 bases). Germline V gene data show CDR1 as KGHSH and CDR2 as LQKENI. The CDR3 is 15 residues long. V lost 3 bases and J 0 bases, leaving 9 bases between the germline ends. The CDR3 region has the DNA TGTGCCAGCTCACCGGGACTCCTCTCCTACAATGAGCAGTTCTTC. As protein: CASSPGLLSYNEQFF.

This sequence joins TRBV27 and TRBJ2-1, with 14 positions matching TRBD2. With 4 bases clipped from V and 9 bases from J, the junction kept 17 bases outside the gene matches. The CDR3 is made up of 19 amino acids. CDR1 is MNHEY and CDR2 is SMNVEV in the germline V gene (reference sequence). The DNA of the CDR3 is TGTGCCAGCAGTTCCTACCCAATGATGACTAGCGGGAGGGCAAGTGAGCAGTTCTTC. As protein: CASSSYPMMTSGRASEQFF.